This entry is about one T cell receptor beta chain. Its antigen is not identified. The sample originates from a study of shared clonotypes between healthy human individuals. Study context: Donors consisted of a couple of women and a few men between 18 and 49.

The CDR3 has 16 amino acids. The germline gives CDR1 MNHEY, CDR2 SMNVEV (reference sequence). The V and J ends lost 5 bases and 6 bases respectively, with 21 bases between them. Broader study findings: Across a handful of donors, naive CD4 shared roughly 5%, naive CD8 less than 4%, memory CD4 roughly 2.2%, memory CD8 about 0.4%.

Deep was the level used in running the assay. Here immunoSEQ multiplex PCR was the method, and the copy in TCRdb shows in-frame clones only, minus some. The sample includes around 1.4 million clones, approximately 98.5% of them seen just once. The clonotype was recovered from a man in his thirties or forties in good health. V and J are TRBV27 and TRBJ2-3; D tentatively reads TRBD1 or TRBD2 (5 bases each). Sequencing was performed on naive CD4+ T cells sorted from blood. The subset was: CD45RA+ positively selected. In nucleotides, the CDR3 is TGTGCCAGCAGTCGTATCCGGGACCCCAGTCCCGATACGCAGTATTTT. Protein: CASSRIRDPSPDTQYF.